Here is one TCR beta chain with its context. Its antigen is undetermined. This sample is drawn from a study of shared clonotypes between healthy human individuals. Study-level points and caveats: Shared clonotypes across all four donors exceeded non-shared ones in generation probability. Naive CD4 clonotype sharing across several donors was approximately 5%.

The germline V and J ends were trimmed by 3 bases and 5 bases, with 22 bases remaining between them. The CDR3 totals 17 residues. The V gene's germline CDR1 is KGHSH and CDR2 LQKENI. Assay: immunoSEQ multiplex PCR; the TCRdb copy retains only in-frame clones and omits some. The sample contains over 2 million clones, 90% to 95% of which appear only once. Each sample came from a Caucasian adult donor living in Nashville, Tennessee. A CD45RA-negative memory subset and a CD45RA+ naive subset were separated from the CD4+ cells. This chain joins TRBV18 and TRBJ1-2; the D gene is possibly TRBD1 (5 bases). This TCR derives from a man between 18 and 29 years old in good health. Specimen: naive CD4+ T cells sorted from blood. Described subset: CD45RA+ positively selected. The CDR3, as DNA: TGTGCCAGCTCACCCGGGACCGGGACCTCCTCACGGTATGGCTACACCTTC. Protein product: CASSPGTGTSSRYGYTF.